This T cell receptor beta chain stems from a study of blood T cells in healthy people across ages. Each donor's blood draw was approximately 10 milliliters of peripheral blood. Total RNA extracted from each sample amounted to at least 5.5 micrograms. The table lists this clonotype with a count of one. With a J-beta primer mix and a sample-barcoded 5' primer, a second PCR ran about 7 to 12 cycles. TCRdb analysed the 5' RACE reads with MiXCR anew, one entry per CDR3 protein. The sample yields 750,000 to 950,000 distinct CDR3 sequences, 25% to 35% seen once. The sample was also linked to a second study, of T cells of mothers and their children. That work states: A few healthy Caucasian mothers, along with their six children, were the donors. In related and unrelated pairs alike, thymic selection shapes TCR recombination output, with inherited differences minor.

Sequencing was performed on blood. This TCR was recovered from a woman aged 40-49 years in good health.

In nucleotides, the CDR3 is TGTGCCGGCGGTCCGGGACGCACGTTAGGTGGCTACACCTTC. Its translation: CAGGPGRTLGGYTF. This chain joins TRBV6-1 and TRBJ1-2; a possible D gene is TRBD1 (5 bases). V was pared by 11 bases and J by 7 bases, with 23 bases between. Germline V gene data show CDR1 as MNHNS and CDR2 as SASEGT. There are 14 residues in the CDR3.